This T cell receptor beta chain was sequenced for a study of post-analysis software for immune sequencing data. Broader study findings: Batch-matched samples strongly co-clustered by F measure. The five TRBV segments detected at higher frequency in patients than in controls included TRBV5-6, TRBV5-1 and TRBV20-1.

To note about this clonotype: What it binds is not known.

Germline V gene data show CDR1 as SQVTM and CDR2 as ANQGSEA. The CDR3 covers 13 residues. V shed 5 bases and J shed 0 bases, with 10 bases lying between them. Prepared TCR beta cDNA libraries contained unique molecular identifiers. MiXCR, applied by TCRdb to the PCR reads, yields one record per CDR3 protein. The data show hundreds of thousands of distinct CDR3 sequences, 30% to 45% seen once. Source material: blood. The TCR sequence derives from a girl aged 2 to 9 with multiple sclerosis. The chain recombines TRBV29-1 with TRBJ1-1; D is ambiguous. The CDR3: CSVLYEMNTEAFF. The CDR3 DNA sequence: TGCAGCGTTTTGTACGAGATGAACACTGAAGCTTTCTTT.